Presented here are 28 T cell receptor beta chains from one specimen sequenced in a study of neoadjuvant anti-PD-1 for oral cavity cancer. The assay was immunoSEQ multiplex PCR, and TCRdb's table has in-frame clones only and misses some. Of over 14,000 clones listed, 70% to 80% are singletons. The sequenced sample was PBMCs, obtained before nivolumab (anti-PD-1) treatment. These receptors came from a person between 40 and 85 years old with oral cavity squamous cell carcinoma.

The chain links TRBV2 to TRBJ2-7, with 11 bases lining up with TRBD1. CDR3 length equals 14 residues. Germline trimming cut 5 bases from V and 7 bases from J; bases unmatched to any gene: 7. The germline gives CDR1 SNHLY, CDR2 FYNNEI. As DNA, the CDR3 is TGTGCCAGCAGTCGTGGACAGGGGGCAAGGGAGCAGTACTTC. Amino acid sequence: CASSRGQGAREQYF.

This clone was observed once. J is TRBJ1-1 and V is TRBV5-4; D is possibly TRBD1 (6 bases). V was pared by 0 bases and J by 8 bases, with 14 bases between. Per germline, CDR1 SGHNT and CDR2 YYREEE (reference sequence). The CDR3 sequence is 14 residues long. The DNA for the CDR3 is TGTGCCAGCAGCTTGGTGGTCAGGGGCGGGGAAGCTTTCTTT. This codes for CASSLVVRGGEAFF.

The V and J genes are TRBV19 and TRBJ1-5; possibly TRBD1 for D (6 bases). There are 17 residues in the CDR3. Germline V gene sequence: CDR1 LNHDA, CDR2 SQIVND (reference sequence). Trimming removed 4 bases from V and 2 bases from J, with 18 bases in between. CDR3 nucleotide sequence: TGTGCCAGTAGTACCCCCCCGGGACATATGGGCAATCAGCCCCAGCATTTT. It is translated as CASSTPPGHMGNQPQHF.

This chain connects TRBV5-1 to TRBJ1-4, with 9 bases identical to TRBD1. The ends lost 2 bases at V and 4 bases at J; junction bases unmatched: 3. Germline-derived CDR1 and CDR2 are SGHRS and YFSETQ. CDR3 length: 15 residues. CDR3 protein: CASSLATGGNEKLFF. Written as DNA, the CDR3 is TGCGCCAGCAGCTTAGCGACAGGGGGTAATGAAAAACTGTTTTTT.

The chain employs TRBV7-3 and TRBJ1-2; no clear D. Trimming took 2 bases from V and 4 from J, leaving 11 bases between them. The CDR3 extends over 14 amino acids. Germline loops: CDR1 SGHTA, CDR2 FQGTGA. CDR3 amino acids: CASSLGTDGYGYTF. For the CDR3, the DNA is TGTGCCAGCAGCTTAGGTACGGACGGCTATGGCTACACCTTC.

The rearrangement links TRBV7-2 to TRBJ2-3; 9 bases map to TRBD2. Looked up from germline, CDR1 is SGHTA and CDR2 is FQGNSA. The ends lost 6 bases at V and 1 base at J; junction bases unmatched: 2. The CDR3 is 14 residues long. CDR3 in DNA: TGTGCCAGCAGGAGACTAGCGGGCACAGATACGCAGTATTTT. It translates to CASRRLAGTDTQYF.

This clone occurred a few times. The chain couples TRBV6-6 to TRBJ2-7, with D perhaps TRBD2 (6 bases). CDR3 length: 15 amino acids. Per germline, CDR1 MNHNY and CDR2 SVGAGI (reference sequence). V lost 6 bases, J lost 0 bases, and 15 bases lay in between. For the CDR3, the DNA is TGTGCCAGCAGGGGTTGGCTAGCGAGCTCCTACGAGCAGTACTTC. Amino acids: CASRGWLASSYEQYF.

Regarding this clone: Other DNA sequences in this sample translate to the same CDR3. This chain connects TRBV5-6 to TRBJ1-6; D unresolved. V lost 0 bases, J lost 7 bases, and 8 bases lay in between. The CDR3 is made up of 14 amino acids. CDR1 SGHDT and CDR2 YYEEEE come from the germline V gene. CDR3 sequence reads: CASSLGSPNSPLHF. The CDR3, as DNA: TGTGCCAGCAGCTTGGGGTCCCCAAATTCACCCCTCCACTTT. Using reference TRBV5-6 and TRBJ1-6 for the parts outside the CDR3, the full variable domain is DAGVTQSPTHLIKTRGQQVTLRCSPKSGHDTVSWYQQALGQGPQFIFQYYEEEERQRGNFPDRFSGHQFPNYSSELNVNALLLGDSALYLCASSLGSPNSPLHFGNGTRLTVT.

The chain recombines TRBV7-2 with TRBJ2-2, with 7 bases that match TRBD1. The V gene's germline CDR1 is SGHTA and CDR2 FQGNSA. J gave up 2 bases and V 6 bases, and 9 bases lay outside the gene matches. CDR3 length: 16 amino acids. The CDR3 sequence: CASSPRQGANTGELFF. The CDR3 coding sequence is TGTGCCAGCAGTCCCAGACAGGGAGCAAACACCGGGGAGCTGTTTTTT.

The V and J genes are TRBV5-1 and TRBJ1-4; TRBD1 might be the D (5 bases). V lost 0 bases and J lost 5, with 8 bases in between. The CDR3 is made up of 14 amino acids. CDR1 SGHRS and CDR2 YFSETQ come from the germline V gene. The CDR3 here is CASSLGQTNEKLFF. DNA of the CDR3: TGCGCCAGCAGCTTGGGACAGACGAATGAAAAACTGTTTTTT.

This chain uses TRBV10-2 with TRBJ1-5, with D perhaps matching TRBD1 (5 bases). The V end lost 2 bases, the J end lost 0 bases, and 11 bases lay between the germline ends. CDR3 length: 16 amino acids. Per germline, CDR1 WSHSY and CDR2 SAAADI. The CDR3 DNA follows: TGCGCCAGCAGTGAGGGGGGAATATATAGCAATCAGCCCCAGCATTTT. Amino acids: CASSEGGIYSNQPQHF.

V and J are TRBV19 and TRBJ2-5; tentatively, D is TRBD1 (6 bases). The CDR3 is 15 amino acids. Trimming removed 4 bases from V and 2 bases from J, with 14 bases in between. Germline lookup yields CDR1 LNHDA and CDR2 SQIVND (reference sequence). CDR3 DNA: TGTGCCAGTAGTAAACAGGGTTGGGTACAAGAGACCCAGTACTTC. Translated: CASSKQGWVQETQYF.

The genes are TRBV5-4 and TRBJ1-2; D is possibly TRBD1 (6 bases). Germline V gene sequence: CDR1 SGHNT, CDR2 YYREEE (reference sequence). The CDR3 extends over 13 amino acids. Trimming stripped 4 bases from V and 4 bases from J, with 11 bases between. CDR3 sequence reads: CASSAGGSYGYTF. The CDR3 coding sequence is TGTGCCAGCAGCGCTGGGGGCTCCTATGGCTACACCTTC.

The chain is built from TRBV5-4 and TRBJ2-3; 7 bases agree with TRBD2. Trimming at V came to 0 bases and at J to 4 bases, leaving 2 bases not matched to a gene. Per the germline V gene, CDR1 is SGHNT and CDR2 is YYREEE (reference sequence). CDR3 length: 14 amino acids. The CDR3 DNA sequence: TGTGCCAGCAGCTTGGGAGCGGGATCAGATACGCAGTATTTT. Translated, it gives CASSLGAGSDTQYF.

J is TRBJ1-5 and V is TRBV5-8; D call uncertain. Germline-derived CDR1 and CDR2 are SGHTS and YDEGEE. The CDR3 is 15 residues long. V was shortened by 4 bases and J by 0 bases, with 11 bases between the two germline ends. CDR3 DNA: TGTGCCAGCAGCATCCTGGGGATTAGCAATCAGCCCCAGCATTTT. This sequence encodes CASSILGISNQPQHF. Together with reference TRBV5-8 and TRBJ1-5, the CDR3 gives the full variable domain: EAGVTQSPTHLIKTRGQQATLRCSPISGHTSVYWYQQALGLGLQFLLWYDEGEERNRGNFPPRFSGRQFPNYSSELNVNALELEDSALYLCASSILGISNQPQHFGDGTRLSIL.

This chain links TRBV5-4 with TRBJ2-6; 7 bases match TRBD2. Germline-derived CDR1 and CDR2 are SGHNT and YYREEE (reference sequence). The CDR3 covers 15 residues. The V and J ends lost 7 bases and 0 bases, in that order; junction bases with no gene match: 4. The CDR3 coding sequence is TGTGCCAGCGGCCGGGAGGCCTCTGGGGCCAACGTCCTGACTTTC. Amino acids: CASGREASGANVLTF.

This sequence joins TRBV6-6 and TRBJ2-7, with 9 positions matching TRBD1. Germline V gene data show CDR1 as MNHNY and CDR2 as SVGAGI (reference sequence). V was clipped by 4 bases and J by 6 bases; unmatched bases: 4. There are 13 residues in the CDR3. For the CDR3, the DNA is TGTGCCAGCAGTTCGGGACAGGGCGGCGAGCAGTACTTC. Its translation is CASSSGQGGEQYF.

Note on this clone: At the DNA level, this CDR3 is encoded by other sequences in the same sample as well. This chain uses TRBV25-1 with TRBJ1-2, with a weak D call TRBD1 (6 bases). Germline CDR1 is MGHDK and CDR2 is SYGVNS. The CDR3 runs 14 residues. Trimming stripped 2 bases from V and 2 bases from J, with 9 bases between. The CDR3 spells CASSEGGGNYGYTF. Here the CDR3 DNA reads TGTGCCAGCAGTGAAGGGGGCGGCAACTATGGCTACACCTTC.

The chain combines TRBV10-2 with TRBJ1-1; D not resolved. Looked up from germline, CDR1 is WSHSY and CDR2 is SAAADI. V gave up 6 bases and J gave up 3 bases, with 11 bases separating them. CDR3 length: 13 amino acids. DNA for the CDR3: TGCGCCAGCAGAGCCCTGAGGGACACTGAAGCTTTCTTT. Translated: CASRALRDTEAFF.

This clone was counted a single time. V is TRBV11-2 and J is TRBJ2-7; 9 nucleotides align to TRBD2. With 3 bases clipped from V and 7 bases from J, the junction kept 7 bases outside the gene matches. This CDR3 has 14 amino acids. Germline V lookup: CDR1 SGHAT, CDR2 FQNNGV. The DNA for the CDR3 is TGTGCCAGCAGCTTGGGCGGGAGGGCCTGGGAGCAGTACTTC. It specifies CASSLGGRAWEQYF.

The rearrangement joins TRBV28 to TRBJ1-2; the D gene is possibly TRBD1 (5 bases). This CDR3 is 12 amino acids long. CDR1 is MDHEN, CDR2 SYDVKM, per germline. Trimming shortened V by 3 bases and J by 5 bases, and 7 bases separated the two germline ends. CDR3: CASSFGAYGYTF. The CDR3 DNA reads TGTGCCAGCAGTTTCGGGGCATATGGCTACACCTTC.

A note on this clone: At one end the junction does not follow the germline gene, possibly because of a read error. The chain recombines TRBV7-7 with TRBJ2-5; the D gene is possibly TRBD1 (5 bases). The CDR3 consists of 13 residues. CDR1 is SSHAT, CDR2 FNYEAQ, per germline (reference sequence). CDR3 region: CASSLWTRETQYF. DNA of the CDR3: TGTGCTAGCAGCTTATGGACACGGGAGACCCAGTACTTC.

The chain carries TRBV28 and TRBJ2-4, with a weak D call TRBD2 (5 bases). The V gene's germline CDR1 is MDHEN and CDR2 SYDVKM. This CDR3 has 18 amino acids. The ends were cut back, 6 bases at V and 1 base at J, with 22 bases in the middle. The CDR3 is CASSQPGMPGVAKNIQYF. In nucleotides, the CDR3 is TGTGCCAGCAGCCAACCTGGGATGCCCGGGGTGGCCAAAAACATTCAGTACTTC.

This chain links TRBV15 with TRBJ2-2; D tentatively fits TRBD1 or TRBD2 (5 bases each). The CDR3 covers 15 residues. CDR1 is LNHNV, CDR2 YYDKDF, per germline (reference sequence). V shed 5 bases and J shed 3 bases, with 13 bases lying between them. The CDR3 nucleotides are TGTGCCACCAGCGCGAGGGGCCAGCACACCGGGGAGCTGTTTTTT. Its protein product is CATSARGQHTGELFF.

This clone showed up just a few times. The chain combines TRBV5-6 with TRBJ2-7; 7 nucleotides line up with TRBD1. CDR3 length equals 17 residues. CDR1 and CDR2 (germline): SGHDT, YYEEEE. Unmatched junction bases numbered 14, after V lost 3 bases and J lost 2 bases. CDR3 coding DNA: TGTGCCAGCAGCTCTGGACAGGAACCGATTTTGACCTACGAGCAGTACTTC. This sequence encodes CASSSGQEPILTYEQYF.

This chain uses TRBV7-2 with TRBJ1-6; no definite D call. The germline V and J ends were trimmed by 1 base and 12 bases, with 10 bases remaining between them. The CDR3 is 13 residues long. Germline V CDR1 and CDR2: SGHTA, FQGNSA. In nucleotides, the CDR3 is TGTGCCAGCAGCTTAGGGGCAGCGGAACCCCTCCACTTT. Its protein product is CASSLGAAEPLHF.

The chain carries TRBV2 and TRBJ2-1; TRBD2 aligns across 8 bases. The germline V gene encodes CDR1 SNHLY and CDR2 FYNNEI. The CDR3 length is 16 residues. Trimming removed 4 bases from V and 0 bases from J; junction bases left unmatched: 5. The CDR3 reads CASSVSGASSYNEQFF. As DNA, the CDR3 is TGTGCCAGCAGTGTTAGCGGGGCCAGCTCCTACAATGAGCAGTTCTTC.

This clone was seen just once. The chain joins TRBV5-5 to TRBJ2-6; 10 bases are a match to TRBD1. The CDR3 is 19 amino acids. Germline loops: CDR1 SGHKS, CDR2 YYEKEE (reference sequence). Unmatched junction bases numbered 8, after V lost 0 bases and J lost 2 bases. The CDR3 region is CASSLVRDRGWAGANVLTF. The CDR3 DNA is TGTGCCAGCAGCTTGGTCCGGGACAGGGGTTGGGCTGGGGCCAACGTCCTGACTTTC.